This TCR beta chain was found in a study of T cell changes during pregnancy in multiple sclerosis. Method: immunoSEQ multiplex PCR; TCRdb's copy keeps in-frame clones and lacks some. There are around 40,000 clones in the sample; 75% to 95% occur only once, and over 0.45% lies in the top ten. The CDR3 loop spans 17 amino acids. The germline gives CDR1 MDHEN, CDR2 SYDVKM. The V gene lost 3 bases and the J gene lost 2 bases, with 17 bases spanning the gap. The receptor's source is a female donor in good health, enrolled as a control in a pregnancy study. V gene TRBV28 combines with J gene TRBJ1-5; D is undetermined. Sequenced material: CD4+ T cells from peripheral blood mononuclear cells, taken in the first trimester of pregnancy. The CDR3 region is CASSFWLPEGRNQPQHF. CDR3 in DNA: TGTGCCAGCAGTTTTTGGCTCCCCGAGGGCCGCAATCAGCCCCAGCATTTT.